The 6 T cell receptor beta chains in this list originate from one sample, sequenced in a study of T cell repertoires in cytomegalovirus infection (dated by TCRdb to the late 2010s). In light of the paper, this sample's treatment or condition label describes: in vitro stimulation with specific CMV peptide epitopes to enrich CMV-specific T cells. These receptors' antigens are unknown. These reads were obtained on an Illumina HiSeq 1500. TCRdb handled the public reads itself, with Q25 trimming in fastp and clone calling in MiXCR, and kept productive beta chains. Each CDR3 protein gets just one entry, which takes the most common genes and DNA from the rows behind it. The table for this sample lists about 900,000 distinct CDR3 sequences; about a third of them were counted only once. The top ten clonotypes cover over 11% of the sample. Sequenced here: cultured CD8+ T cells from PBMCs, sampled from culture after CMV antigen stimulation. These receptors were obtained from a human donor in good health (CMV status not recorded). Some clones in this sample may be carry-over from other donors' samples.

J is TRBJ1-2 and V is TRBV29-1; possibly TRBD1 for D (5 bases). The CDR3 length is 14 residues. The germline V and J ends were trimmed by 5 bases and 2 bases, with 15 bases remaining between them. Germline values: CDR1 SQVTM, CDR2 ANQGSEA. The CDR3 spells CSVRDLTVNYGYTF. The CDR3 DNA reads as TGCAGCGTTAGGGATTTGACAGTCAACTATGGCTACACCTTC. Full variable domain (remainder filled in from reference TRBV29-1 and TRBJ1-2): SAVISQKPSRDICQRGTSLTIQCQVDSQVTMMFWYRQQPGQSLTLIATANQGSEATYESGFVIDKFPISRPNLTFSTLTVSNMSPEDSSIYLCSVRDLTVNYGYTFGSGTRLTVV.

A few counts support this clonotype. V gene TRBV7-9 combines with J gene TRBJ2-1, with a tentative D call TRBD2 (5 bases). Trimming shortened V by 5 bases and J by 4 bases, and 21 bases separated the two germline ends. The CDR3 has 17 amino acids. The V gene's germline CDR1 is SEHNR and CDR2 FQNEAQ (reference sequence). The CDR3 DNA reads TGTGCCAGCAGCGCCCCGGTTCTCGGGGAAGCGTACAATGAGCAGTTCTTC. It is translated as CASSAPVLGEAYNEQFF.

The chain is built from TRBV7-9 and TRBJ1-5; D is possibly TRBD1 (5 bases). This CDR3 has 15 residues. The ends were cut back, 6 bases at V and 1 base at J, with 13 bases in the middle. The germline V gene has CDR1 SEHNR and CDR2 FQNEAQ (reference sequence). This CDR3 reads CASRGVGESNQPQHF. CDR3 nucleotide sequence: TGTGCCAGCAGAGGGGTCGGGGAGAGCAATCAGCCCCAGCATTTT. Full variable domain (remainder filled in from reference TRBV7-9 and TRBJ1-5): DTGVSQNPRHKITKRGQNVTFRCDPISEHNRLYWYRQTLGQGPEFLTYFQNEAQLEKSRLLSDRFSAERPKGSFSTLEIQRTEQGDSAMYLCASRGVGESNQPQHFGDGTRLSIL.

DNA of the CDR3: TGCGCCAGCAGTCAGTTTAGCGGGGGGCCTCCAGATACGCAGTATTTT. Translated: CASSQFSGGPPDTQYF. V is TRBV23-1 and J is TRBJ2-3, with TRBD2 identical over 10 bases. TRBV23-1 is noted as an ORF with a role that remains uncertain. This CDR3 is built from 16 residues. With 3 bases clipped from V and 4 bases from J, the junction kept 7 bases outside the gene matches.

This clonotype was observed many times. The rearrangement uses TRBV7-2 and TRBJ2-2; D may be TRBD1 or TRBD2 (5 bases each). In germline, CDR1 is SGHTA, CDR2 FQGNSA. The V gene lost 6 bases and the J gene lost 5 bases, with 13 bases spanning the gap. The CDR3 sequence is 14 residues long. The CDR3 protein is CASSSGTATGELFF. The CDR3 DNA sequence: TGTGCCAGCAGTTCCGGGACCGCGACCGGGGAGCTGTTTTTT.

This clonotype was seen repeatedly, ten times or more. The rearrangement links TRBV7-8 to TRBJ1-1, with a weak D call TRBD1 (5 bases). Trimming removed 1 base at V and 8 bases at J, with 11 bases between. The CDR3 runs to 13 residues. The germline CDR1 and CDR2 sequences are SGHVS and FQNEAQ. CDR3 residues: CASSLDRPIEAFF. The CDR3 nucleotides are TGTGCCAGCAGCTTAGACAGGCCCATCGAAGCTTTCTTT.